This T cell receptor beta chain was recorded in a study of T cell responses to AZD1222 COVID-19 vaccine. Findings of the study overall: Researchers report vaccine-associated CD4 TCRs spanning spike, with dominance at 160-218 and 743-854.

Here immunoSEQ multiplex PCR was the method, and the copy in TCRdb shows in-frame clones only, minus some. The sample lists around 70,000 clones, around 90% occurring once. Points on this clone: The antigen remains unidentified.

The germline CDR1 and CDR2 sequences are SGHTA and FQGNSA. After removal of 0 bases from V and 5 bases from J, the junction contained 9 bases not matched to a gene. The CDR3 is 19 residues long. Sequences were derived from peripheral blood, sampled 28 days after the second AZD1222 dose. The chain carries TRBV7-2 and TRBJ2-2, with 13 bases aligning to TRBD2. The sequence derives from an adult who received the AZD1222 COVID-19 vaccine. In DNA, the CDR3 is TGTGCCAGCAGCTTAGCGGGTAGGACTAGCGGGAGAAGAACCGGGGAGCTGTTTTTT. Encoded protein: CASSLAGRTSGRRTGELFF.